This entry concerns a single T cell receptor beta chain. This clone was seen only a few times. Its antigen is still unknown. The read falls 3 residues short of the CDR3 end, and the missing part is taken from the germline J gene. Equivalent amounts of genomic DNA from CVID and control samples were used as sequencing input. For every sample, a 60 bp segment covering the rearranged TCRbeta CDR3 region was amplified and then sequenced. The immunoSEQ assay, a bias-corrected multiplex PCR with high-throughput sequencing, was employed for TCRbeta amplification. As for the authors' bioinformatics: Every unique nucleotide sequence was considered a clone and was annotated with V, D and J genes, copy number and frequency. Sequences were labeled productive if in frame, and non-productive if out of frame or containing stop codons. As previously described, Shannon's entropy was used to calculate clonality. Mean CDR3 Kyte-Doolittle hydropathy was derived from the predicted amino acid sequences of productive clones. Scaled V gene usage was hierarchically clustered using Manhattan distance and complete linkage with the R hclust function. Clone sharing by CDR3 amino acid sequence was assessed by resampling 12 repertoires per group over 100 rounds. The repertoires were searched for about 70 published EBV-specific TCRbeta sequences and roughly 250 published CMV-specific TCRbeta sequences. Analysis left out two CVID samples that produced under 10,000 sequences, so 40 to 50 CVID repertoires remained. The table was pulled from immuneACCESS by TCRdb, which kept in-frame rearrangements only. Such tables lose some clones; where checked, under half of the loss comes from unresolved V genes, and the rest has no known cause. The D gene and trimming were derived from the DNA, and the V and J assignments and clone size from that table. There are about 35,000 clones in this sample, and none of them is a singleton. The ten largest clones represent around a tenth of the sample.

Looking up the germline V gene yields CDR1 SGHRS and CDR2 YFSETQ. Spanning cysteine to phenylalanine, the CDR3 consists of 14 amino acids. The DNA has 33 bases, all within the CDR3, and is read from base 1. The record originates from a study of T cell clonality in common variable immunodeficiency (dated by TCRdb to the mid-2010s). The paper's findings and limits, for the study overall: Even though DNA input was equal, the average per sample came to about 74,000 unique sequences for controls compared with about 31,547 for CVID samples. Fewer deletions and N-nucleotide insertions were reportedly observed in CVID TCRbeta sequences, and highly modified clones with 13 or more V deletions were reportedly absent from CVID TCRbeta sequences. Compared with healthy controls, CVID subjects showed increased TCRbeta clonality (t-test p = 0.018), a feature most characteristic of about a third of subjects. Correlations between repertoire features and clinical complications were limited by patient heterogeneity within the CVID cohort. CVID subjects shared fewer TCRbeta clones with each other than healthy controls did (p < 0.0001). It was noted by the authors that sequencing of the repertoires of T cell subpopulations would be needed to clarify the cause of the increased clonality in CVID.

Predominantly Caucasian heritage was noted among both the CVID patients and the healthy controls. Heparinized peripheral whole blood samples of roughly 4.5 to 8 ml were collected from each donor. TCRbeta CDR3 repertoires were sequenced from genomic DNA of adults with common variable immune deficiency (CVID) and healthy adult controls. The control group was made up of about 22 healthy adult volunteers (approximately ten male and 12 female) whose ages ranged from roughly 23 to 70 years, with a mean age of approximately 32. To isolate peripheral blood mononuclear cells, diluted blood was subjected to density centrifugation over Hypaque 1077 or Ficoll-Paque. Unsorted mononuclear cells served as the source of genomic DNA, which was extracted either by Qiagen column purification or by a centrifugation-based method.

The chain joins TRBV5-1 to TRBJ2-5; the junction holds 10 bases that match TRBD2. The source material was peripheral blood mononuclear cells. This receptor was obtained from a person aged 18 to 70 in good health. The CDR3 bases that were read are TGCGCCAGCAGAGTAGCGGGAGGTTCAGATACC. The encoded protein is CASRVAGGSDT. The entire CDR3 is CASRVAGGSDTQYF.